These 28 T cell receptor beta chains originate from one sample sequenced in a study of blood T cells in healthy people across ages. Combining a sample-barcoded 5' primer with a J-beta primer mix, a second PCR ran for about 7 to 11 cycles. TCRdb analysed the 5' RACE reads with MiXCR anew, one entry per CDR3 protein. Of about 830,000 distinct CDR3 sequences in the sample, less than 80% are singletons; the top ten hold about a quarter. The sample comprised blood. These TCRs come from a young man in good health.

This clonotype occurred many times. This rearrangement joins TRBV7-2 to TRBJ2-7; D tentatively reads TRBD1 or TRBD2 (5 bases each). Trimming shortened V by 0 bases and J by 1 base, and 7 bases separated the two germline ends. CDR1 is SGHTA, CDR2 FQGNSA, per germline. The CDR3 totals 14 residues. The chain's CDR3 is CASSLAGVSYEQYF. CDR3 coding DNA: TGTGCCAGCAGCTTAGCGGGGGTATCCTACGAGCAGTACTTC.

The chain employs TRBV27 and TRBJ2-1, with a tentative D call TRBD2 (6 bases). This CDR3 has 16 residues. From germline, CDR1 is MNHEY and CDR2 SMNVEV (reference sequence). The V end was cut by 0 bases, the J end by 8 bases, with 17 bases between. The CDR3 reads CASSLSGGATGYEQFF. The CDR3 DNA follows: TGTGCCAGCAGTTTATCGGGCGGGGCCACGGGGTATGAGCAGTTCTTC.

This clonotype appeared a few times. The chain uses TRBV4-2 and TRBJ1-5, with D tentatively TRBD1 (5 bases). The germline V gene encodes CDR1 LGHNA and CDR2 YNFKEQ. The V and J ends lost 1 base and 0 bases respectively, with 10 bases between them. The CDR3 contains 16 residues. DNA of the CDR3: TGTGCCAGCAGCCAAGGAACAGGTTATAGCAATCAGCCCCAGCATTTT. It encodes CASSQGTGYSNQPQHF.

The chain couples TRBV6-1 to TRBJ1-5; 9 bases agree with TRBD1. Germline V gene lookup returns CDR1 MNHNS and CDR2 SASEGT. This CDR3 spans 15 amino acids. With 3 bases clipped from V and 8 bases from J, the junction kept 8 bases outside the gene matches. CDR3 sequence: CASSDWDRAREPQHF. The CDR3 DNA reads TGTGCCAGCAGTGATTGGGACAGGGCGAGGGAGCCCCAGCATTTT.

The chain is built from TRBV12-3 or TRBV12-4 and TRBJ2-7; 8 bases are shared with TRBD1. The length of the CDR3 is 15 residues. The V and J ends lost 4 bases and 2 bases, in that order; junction bases with no gene match: 7. The CDR3 spells CASSYQTGETYEQYF. CDR3 sequence (DNA): TGTGCCAGCAGTTATCAGACAGGGGAGACCTACGAGCAGTACTTC.

The V call is TRBV9, the J call TRBJ2-5; 8 bases line up with TRBD1. The germline V gene has CDR1 SGDLS and CDR2 YYNGEE. The CDR3 sequence is 16 residues long. The trim removed 0 bases at V and 4 bases at J, leaving 8 bases unmatched. The CDR3 sequence is CASSVATGQEGETQYF. As DNA, the CDR3 is TGTGCCAGCAGCGTAGCTACGGGACAGGAGGGAGAGACCCAGTACTTC.

V usage is TRBV20-1 and J usage is TRBJ2-1; no clear D. Trimming left V 6 bases short and J 0 bases short, with 12 bases between. The germline CDR1 and CDR2 sequences are DFQATT and SNEGSKA (reference sequence). CDR3 size: 14 residues. CDR3 sequence (DNA): TGCAGTGCCTTGAGCCCTAGCTCCTACAATGAGCAGTTCTTC. This gives the protein CSALSPSSYNEQFF.

The chain has TRBV12-3 or TRBV12-4 and TRBJ2-3; 10 nucleotides align to TRBD2. The CDR3 covers 15 residues. The ends lost 6 bases at V and 4 bases at J; junction bases unmatched: 7. This CDR3 reads CASRPTSGEADTQYF. The CDR3 nucleotides read TGTGCCAGCAGACCCACTAGCGGGGAGGCAGATACGCAGTATTTT.

The rearrangement links TRBV9 to TRBJ2-7; D remains unclear. From germline, CDR1 is SGDLS and CDR2 YYNGEE. The V end was cut by 0 bases, the J end by 0 bases, with 10 bases between. This CDR3 has 15 residues. This CDR3 reads CASSVDGFVSYEQYF. The CDR3 bases are TGTGCCAGCAGCGTAGACGGGTTTGTCTCCTACGAGCAGTACTTC.

The rearrangement joins TRBV29-1 to TRBJ1-2, with 8 bases that match TRBD1. The V gene end was trimmed by 8 bases and the J gene end by 8 bases; junction bases not matched to a gene: 13. From germline, CDR1 is SQVTM and CDR2 ANQGSEA. The CDR3 length is 13 residues. For the CDR3, the DNA is TGCAGCTTCGGACAGGGAGGGACGGGAGGCTACACCTTC. Protein sequence: CSFGQGGTGGYTF.

The J gene is TRBJ2-4, the V gene TRBV20-1; the D is unclear. The end of the DNA aligns better with TRBJ2-7, so the J call may be wrong. Germline assignment: CDR1 DFQATT and CDR2 SNEGSKA (reference sequence). The length of the CDR3 is 14 residues. Here the CDR3 reads CSVELGAPPYEQYF. CDR3 coding DNA: TGCAGTGTAGAGCTCGGTGCGCCTCCCTACGAGCAGTACTTC.

The chain employs TRBV15 and TRBJ2-4; maybe TRBD2 (6 bases). The germline CDR1 and CDR2 sequences are LNHNV and YYDKDF (reference sequence). The V and J ends lost 1 base and 13 bases respectively, with 11 bases between them. The CDR3 covers 12 residues. As DNA, the CDR3 is TGTGCCACCAGCAGAGTCCCGGGGGAGCAGTACTTC. As protein: CATSRVPGEQYF.

The chain combines TRBV11-3 with TRBJ2-1; 7 nucleotides line up with TRBD1. Germline V lookup: CDR1 SGHNT, CDR2 YENEEA. With V trimmed by 5 bases and J by 4 bases, 8 bases remained unmatched. The CDR3 is 15 amino acids. The DNA for the CDR3 is TGTGCCAGCAGCGCAACGACAGGGTCGTACAATGAGCAGTTCTTC. Translation gives CASSATTGSYNEQFF.

V is TRBV9 and J is TRBJ2-4; unclear D gene. Gene TRBJ2-7 matches the end of the DNA better, so the J call may be wrong. Per the germline V gene, CDR1 is SGDLS and CDR2 is YYNGEE. This CDR3 comprises 15 residues. The DNA for the CDR3 is TGTGCCAGCAGCGTAGCCCCTGAAGTCCCCTACGAGCAGTACTTC. Amino acid sequence: CASSVAPEVPYEQYF.

This clonotype came up once. The rearrangement links TRBV20-1 to TRBJ1-2; 9 bases fit TRBD1. Trimming at V came to 6 bases and at J to 7 bases, leaving 18 bases not matched to a gene. The CDR3 covers 16 residues. Germline values: CDR1 DFQATT, CDR2 SNEGSKA (reference sequence). The CDR3 DNA follows: TGCAGTGCCGGCGCAACCGATCGACAGGGGGTAGGTGGCTACACCTTC. Translation gives CSAGATDRQGVGGYTF.

The chain has TRBV7-9 and TRBJ2-7, with D possibly being TRBD2 (6 bases). CDR3 size: 13 residues. Germline CDR1 and CDR2: SEHNR and FQNEAQ (reference sequence). Trimming stripped 5 bases from V and 3 bases from J, with 11 bases between. This CDR3 reads CASSPWDFYEQYF. In DNA, the CDR3 is TGTGCCAGCAGCCCTTGGGACTTCTACGAGCAGTACTTC. Using reference TRBV7-9 and TRBJ2-7 for the parts outside the CDR3, the full variable domain is DTGVSQNPRHKITKRGQNVTFRCDPISEHNRLYWYRQTLGQGPEFLTYFQNEAQLEKSRLLSDRFSAERPKGSFSTLEIQRTEQGDSAMYLCASSPWDFYEQYFGPGTRLTVT.

This clonotype was seen just once. J is TRBJ1-5 and V is TRBV5-6; 8 bases match TRBD1. Germline assignment: CDR1 SGHDT and CDR2 YYEEEE. The CDR3 is 15 amino acids. The V and J ends lost 4 bases and 5 bases, in that order; junction bases with no gene match: 8. This CDR3 is CASSTAGGLDQPQHF. The CDR3 region has the DNA TGTGCCAGCAGCACGGCAGGGGGCTTGGATCAGCCCCAGCATTTT.

This chain joins TRBV7-3 and TRBJ2-3; D gene unclear. Between the trimmed V and J ends, which lost 3 bases and 6 bases, there was a span of 16 bases. This CDR3 is 15 amino acids long. The germline CDR1 and CDR2 sequences are SGHTA and FQGTGA. The CDR3 spells CASSLSAPMEDTQYF. CDR3 nucleotides: TGTGCCAGCAGCTTGTCCGCCCCGATGGAGGATACGCAGTATTTT.

This clonotype showed up just a few times. The chain employs TRBV10-3 and TRBJ2-7; 7 bases line up with TRBD2. The V gene end was trimmed by 1 base and the J gene end by 5 bases; junction bases not matched to a gene: 14. The germline CDR1 and CDR2 sequences are ENHRY and SYGVKD. CDR3 size: 17 residues. This CDR3 reads CAISELEAGAGGNEQYF. The CDR3 DNA reads as TGTGCCATCAGTGAGTTGGAGGCGGGCGCCGGGGGGAACGAGCAGTACTTC.

V usage is TRBV5-1 and J usage is TRBJ1-2; D unresolved. The germline V gene encodes CDR1 SGHRS and CDR2 YFSETQ. The CDR3 runs to 14 residues. Trimming stripped 1 base from V and 3 bases from J, with 10 bases between. The CDR3 DNA sequence: TGCGCCAGCAGCTTGACGGCCCGCGACTATGGCTACACCTTC. Amino acids: CASSLTARDYGYTF.

This rearrangement joins TRBV7-2 to TRBJ2-4; D may be TRBD1 (5 bases). V was pared by 1 base and J by 0 bases, with 10 bases between. CDR1 is SGHTA and CDR2 is FQGNSA in the germline V gene. There are 16 residues in the CDR3. The CDR3 coding sequence is TGTGCCAGCAGCTTAGTACGTGGGGCAGCCAAAAACATTCAGTACTTC. Translation gives CASSLVRGAAKNIQYF.

This clonotype was counted a few times. The rearrangement joins TRBV2 to TRBJ1-2; D gene unclear. Germline V CDR1 and CDR2: SNHLY, FYNNEI. This CDR3 spans 13 amino acids. Trimming stripped 6 bases from V and 6 bases from J, with 14 bases between. CDR3 amino acids: CASSDASPHGYTF. DNA for the CDR3: TGTGCCAGCAGCGACGCCTCGCCCCATGGCTACACCTTC.

V is TRBV3-1 and J is TRBJ2-3, with D possibly TRBD1 on 6 matching bases. The CDR3 has 16 amino acids. The germline V gene has CDR1 LGHDT and CDR2 YNNKEL (reference sequence). Trimming pared 2 bases from V and 4 bases from J, leaving 16 bases between. The CDR3 coding sequence is TGTGCCAGCAGCCAACGACAGGTAGATAGTTCAGATACGCAGTATTTT. It encodes CASSQRQVDSSDTQYF.

To note about this clonotype: Its ends do not fully match the called genes, so a read error is possible. V is TRBV11-1 and J is TRBJ2-1; 8 bases agree with TRBD2. The CDR3 totals 15 residues. Germline V lookup: CDR1 SGHAT, CDR2 FQDESV (reference sequence). The CDR3 loop is CAGSSPGLAYNEQFF. The CDR3 DNA reads TGTGCCGGCAGCTCTCCGGGACTAGCCTACAATGAGCAGTTCTTC.

The gene calls are TRBV9 and TRBJ1-4; weak D call: TRBD1 (5 bases). With 2 bases removed from V and 8 bases from J, the gap between germline ends came to 13 bases. In germline, CDR1 is SGDLS, CDR2 YYNGEE. This CDR3 has 14 residues. The CDR3 reads CASSVTTGGEKLFF. CDR3 DNA sequence: TGTGCCAGCAGCGTTACCACGGGGGGGGAAAAACTGTTTTTT.

This clonotype was seen just once. V gene TRBV6-2 or TRBV6-3 combines with J gene TRBJ2-1, with D possibly matching TRBD2 (5 bases). The CDR3 sequence is 14 residues long. From germline, CDR1 is MNHEY and CDR2 SVGEGT. With 9 bases removed from V and 3 bases from J, the gap between germline ends came to 15 bases. In DNA form, the CDR3 reads TGTGCCAGTGTGGGCCAGCGGATCTACAATGAGCAGTTCTTC. Translated: CASVGQRIYNEQFF.

The chain recombines TRBV2 with TRBJ2-3; the D is unclear. CDR1 SNHLY and CDR2 FYNNEI come from the germline V gene. The CDR3 is made up of 12 amino acids. Trimming shortened V by 4 bases and J by 7 bases, and 9 bases separated the two germline ends. The CDR3 protein is CASSVQSNTQYF. DNA of the CDR3: TGTGCCAGCAGTGTCCAGTCGAATACGCAGTATTTT. Full variable domain (rest looked up from reference TRBV2 and TRBJ2-3): EPEVTQTPSHQVTQMGQEVILRCVPISNHLYFYWYRQILGQKVEFLVSFYNNEISEKSEIFDDQFSVERPDGSNFTLKIRSTKLEDSAMYFCASSVQSNTQYFGPGTRLTVL.

This clonotype has more than one count but fewer than ten. This sequence joins TRBV3-1 and TRBJ2-1, with TRBD2 matching 13 bases. The ends lost 6 bases at V and 3 bases at J; junction bases unmatched: 5. The CDR3 sequence is 16 residues long. Germline V gene data show CDR1 as LGHDT and CDR2 as YNNKEL (reference sequence). CDR3 residues: CASSRTSGGHYNEQFF. The CDR3 DNA is TGTGCCAGCAGTAGGACTAGCGGGGGCCACTACAATGAGCAGTTCTTC.